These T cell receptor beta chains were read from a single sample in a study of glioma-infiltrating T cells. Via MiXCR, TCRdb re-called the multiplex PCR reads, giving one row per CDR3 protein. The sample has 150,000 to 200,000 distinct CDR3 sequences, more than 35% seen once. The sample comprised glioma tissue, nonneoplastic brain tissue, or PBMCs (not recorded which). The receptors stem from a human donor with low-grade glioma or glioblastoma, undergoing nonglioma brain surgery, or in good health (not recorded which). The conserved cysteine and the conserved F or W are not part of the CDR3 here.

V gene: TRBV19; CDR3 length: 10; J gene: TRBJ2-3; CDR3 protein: ASTDGTDTQY
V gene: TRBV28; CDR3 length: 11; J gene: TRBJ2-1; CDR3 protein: ATQGSSYNEQF
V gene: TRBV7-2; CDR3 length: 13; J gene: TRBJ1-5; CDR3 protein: ASSLIAGPNQPQH
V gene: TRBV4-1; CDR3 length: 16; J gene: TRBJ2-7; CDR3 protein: ASSSVWTSGRERYEQY
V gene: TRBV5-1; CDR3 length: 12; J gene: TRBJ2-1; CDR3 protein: ASSRERADNEQF
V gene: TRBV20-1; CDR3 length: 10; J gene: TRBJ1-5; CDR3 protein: STSTRSQPQH
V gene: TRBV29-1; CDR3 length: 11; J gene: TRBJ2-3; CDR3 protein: SVEADRRDTQY
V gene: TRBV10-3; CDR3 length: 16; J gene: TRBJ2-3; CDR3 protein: AINAVNDRGGSSDTQY
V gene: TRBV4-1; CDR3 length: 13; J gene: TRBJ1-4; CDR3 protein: ASSRVGGSNEKLF
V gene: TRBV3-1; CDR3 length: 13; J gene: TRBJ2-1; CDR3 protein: ASSPRQGAYNEQF
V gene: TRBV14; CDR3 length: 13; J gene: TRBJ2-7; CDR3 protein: ASSQYASHHYEQY
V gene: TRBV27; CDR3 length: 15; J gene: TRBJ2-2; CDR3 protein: ASQTARGRTFPGELF
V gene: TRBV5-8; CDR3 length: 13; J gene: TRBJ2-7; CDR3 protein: ASSIHRVGSYEQY
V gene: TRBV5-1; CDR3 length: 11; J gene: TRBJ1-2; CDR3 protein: ASSMDRGDGYT
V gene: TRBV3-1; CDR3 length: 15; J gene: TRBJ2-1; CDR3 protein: ASSQPGLAGKFSGQF
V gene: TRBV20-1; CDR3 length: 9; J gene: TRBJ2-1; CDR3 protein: SLVPYNEQF
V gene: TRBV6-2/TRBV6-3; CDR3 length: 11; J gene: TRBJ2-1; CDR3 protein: ASSSRAYYEQF
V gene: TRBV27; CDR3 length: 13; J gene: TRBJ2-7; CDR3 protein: ASSPRGREWYEQY
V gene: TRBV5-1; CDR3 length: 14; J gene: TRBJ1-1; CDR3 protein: ASSVPQGGGDTEAF
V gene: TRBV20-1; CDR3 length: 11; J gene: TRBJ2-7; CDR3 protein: SAGAGGAYEQY
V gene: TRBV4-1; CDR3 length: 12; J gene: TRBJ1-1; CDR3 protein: ASSLTQANTEAF
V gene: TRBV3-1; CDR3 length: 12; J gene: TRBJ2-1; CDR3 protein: ASSQALDSGRPF
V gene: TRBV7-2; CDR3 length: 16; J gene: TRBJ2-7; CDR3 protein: ASSLEGVGRLATYEQY